This entry is about one T cell receptor (beta chain). Its antigen is currently unknown. This entry is derived from a study of cytomegalovirus exposure and HLA in healthy donors. Study as a whole: Early released data had about 80 million unique TCRs, all coming from HLA-typed donors. Out of about 410 genotyped donors, approximately 84% belonged to the Caucasian-associated ancestry cluster.

It was with 60 Vbeta and 13 Jbeta primers that the PCR ran. Only in-frame clones appear in the TCRdb table, and some are missing; sequencing was by immunoSEQ multiplex PCR. The sample includes under 150,000 clones, around four fifths of them seen just once. The CDR3 runs 13 residues. CDR1 and CDR2 from the germline V gene are SGDLS and YYNGEE. Trimming shortened V by 2 bases and J by 4 bases, and 10 bases separated the two germline ends. The study's findings and limits: In an earlier analysis, most TCR beta V segments were productive about 90% or about 30% of the time. Cytomegalovirus association was listed for approximately 160 TCR beta chains.

The sequenced sample was PBMCs. The rearrangement links TRBV9 to TRBJ2-7; tentative D call: TRBD1 (5 bases). The sequence was obtained from a woman in her forties or fifties in good health and CMV-seropositive. The CDR3 DNA sequence: TGTGCCAGCAGCGTCGGACAAACATACGAGCAGTACTTC. Protein: CASSVGQTYEQYF.